The clone carrying this T cell receptor (beta chain) turned up a few times. Its antigen is still unknown. The sample comes from a study of T-cell memory formation after mild COVID-19. Study results and limitations: Shrinking CD4+ clones resided mostly in CM and EM, and CD8+ ones in EMRA. Clones that shrank (day 15 to 85) were balanced CD4/CD8, whereas later expanders leaned CD4+.

A 5'RACE reaction primed in the constant segment made cDNA libraries of TCR alpha and TCR beta, and these carried sample barcodes and UMIs. MiXCR, applied by TCRdb to the 5' RACE reads, yields one record per CDR3 protein. The table includes 35,000 to 40,000 distinct CDR3 sequences, about 6% detected once. The material sequenced was PBMCs or a T cell subset sorted from them (not recorded which). The TCR sequence derives from an adult who had mild COVID-19 (a few samples of this study predate the infection). Cell type and time point are not known.

CDR3 nucleotide sequence: TGTGCCAGCAGTGCATCCTACGAGCAGTACTTC. The encoded protein is CASSASYEQYF. The chain recombines TRBV25-1 with TRBJ2-7; D is uncertain. Trimming cost V 4 bases and J 1 base, with 2 bases left between them. Looked up from germline, CDR1 is MGHDK and CDR2 is SYGVNS. The CDR3 extends over 11 amino acids.